This T cell receptor beta chain was identified during a study of molecular identifiers for immune sequencing clone quantification. Study at large: The replicates split RNA from roughly 20,000 or 100,000 naive CD8 cells five ways and sequenced four. Study findings and constraints: Researchers reportedly could pick up spiked Jurkat TCR RNA from one cell mixed into approximately 1 million naive cells. Clonotypes topping 20 RNA copies carried over 98% of effector molecules but under 1% of naive ones. Barcode sharing among identical TCR molecules could make large clones appear smaller.

The germline gives CDR1 SGHNT, CDR2 YENEEA. The V segment lost 1 base and the J segment 5 bases; nucleotides outside the gene matches: 5. The CDR3 spans 15 residues. TCRdb passed the PCR reads through MiXCR, listing each CDR3 protein once. This table holds more than 450,000 distinct CDR3 sequences, roughly 25% found once. Only a few counts were recorded for this clonotype. The target antigen is unknown. The TCR was taken from a human donor in good health. Some libraries in this study had Jurkat cell RNA spiked in. Sequencing was done on a sample of naive CD8+ T cells from blood, with Jurkat cell RNA spiked in. The subset denotes: FACS-sorted CD8+CD4-CCR7+CD45RA+ naive T cells. This chain joins TRBV11-3 and TRBJ2-5; 9 bases are shared with TRBD2. This chain's CDR3 is CASSLVGAGGETQYF. CDR3 DNA: TGTGCCAGCAGCTTAGTAGGAGCGGGGGGTGAGACCCAGTACTTC.